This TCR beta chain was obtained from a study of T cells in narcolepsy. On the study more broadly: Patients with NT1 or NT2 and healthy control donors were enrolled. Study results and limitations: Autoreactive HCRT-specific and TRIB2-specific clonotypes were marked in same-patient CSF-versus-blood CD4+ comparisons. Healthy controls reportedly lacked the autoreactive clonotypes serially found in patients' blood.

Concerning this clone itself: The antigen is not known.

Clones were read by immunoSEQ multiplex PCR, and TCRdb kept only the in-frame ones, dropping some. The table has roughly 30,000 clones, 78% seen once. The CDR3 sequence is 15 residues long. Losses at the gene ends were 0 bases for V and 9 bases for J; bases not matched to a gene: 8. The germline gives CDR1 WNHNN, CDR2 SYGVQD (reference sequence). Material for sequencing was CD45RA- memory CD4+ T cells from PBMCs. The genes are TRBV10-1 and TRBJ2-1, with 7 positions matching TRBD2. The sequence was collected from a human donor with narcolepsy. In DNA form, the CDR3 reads TGCGCCAGCAGTGAGTCGCGGGGACTATCCACTGAGCAGTTCTTC. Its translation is CASSESRGLSTEQFF.